The 18 T cell receptor beta chains below come from one sample, sequenced in a study of tumor-infiltrating lymphocytes in localized non-small cell lung cancer. Produced via immunoSEQ multiplex PCR; TCRdb's table is partial and in-frame only. The sample lists around 16,000 clones, 73% occurring once. Sequencing used lung tumor tissue. The source of these receptors is a human donor with non-small cell lung cancer.

The rearrangement uses TRBV6-1 and TRBJ2-5, with 8 bases aligning to TRBD2. The last part of the DNA fits TRBJ2-7 better; the J call may be wrong. Germline CDR1 reads MNHNS; CDR2 reads SASEGT. The CDR3 loop spans 14 amino acids. CDR3 loop: CASNPSGGGYEQYF. For the CDR3, the DNA is TGTGCCAGCAACCCTTCGGGAGGGGGCTACGAGCAGTACTTC.

This chain joins TRBV6-1 and TRBJ2-1; 7 bases agree with TRBD1. Germline V lookup: CDR1 MNHNS, CDR2 SASEGT. This CDR3 contains 13 residues. Losses at the gene ends were 7 bases for V and 9 bases for J; bases not matched to a gene: 9. The CDR3 DNA is TGTGCCAGCACCAGGGACAGAGGCCCTGAGCAGTTCTTC. Its protein is CASTRDRGPEQFF.

This clone was counted only a few times. The CDR3 DNA follows: TGCGCCAGCAGCACCCTCGGACAAGACTATGGCTACACCTTC. Its protein is CASSTLGQDYGYTF. J is TRBJ1-2 and V is TRBV5-1; D might be TRBD1 (5 bases). CDR3 length: 14 amino acids. Germline-derived CDR1 and CDR2 are SGHRS and YFSETQ. The germline V and J ends were trimmed by 4 bases and 3 bases, with 13 bases remaining between them.

The chain combines TRBV6-1 with TRBJ1-3, with D unresolved. The V end lost 7 bases, the J end lost 4 bases, and 8 bases lay between the germline ends. Germline V gene sequence: CDR1 MNHNS, CDR2 SASEGT. CDR3 length: 12 residues. The CDR3 is CASTHMGNTIYF. The CDR3 coding sequence is TGTGCCAGCACCCATATGGGAAACACCATATATTTT.

Worth noting for this clone: The same CDR3 also results from other DNA sequences found in this sample. This chain links TRBV6-6 with TRBJ1-3, with no clear D. Trimming took off 0 bases at V and 0 bases at J, with 6 bases between the two ends. The CDR3 covers 15 residues. The germline gives CDR1 MNHNY, CDR2 SVGAGI (reference sequence). The CDR3 coding sequence is TGTGCCAGCAGTTACTCCCCAGGCTCTGGAAACACCATATATTTT. Its translation: CASSYSPGSGNTIYF.

The rearrangement joins TRBV28 to TRBJ1-2, with D uncertain. This CDR3 region has 13 residues. Trimming took off 2 bases at V and 8 bases at J, with 12 bases between the two ends. Looked up from germline, CDR1 is MDHEN and CDR2 is SYDVKM. This CDR3 is CASSLGNFGGYTF. The CDR3 nucleotides are TGTGCCAGCAGTTTAGGCAATTTCGGGGGCTACACCTTC.

This chain joins TRBV6-4 and TRBJ2-3, with 12 bases aligning to TRBD1. CDR3 size: 15 residues. The V segment lost 6 bases and the J segment 7 bases; nucleotides outside the gene matches: 8. Germline CDR1 and CDR2: MRHNA and SNTAGT. The CDR3 here is CASSEGTGGSYTQYF. The CDR3 DNA sequence: TGTGCCAGCAGCGAAGGGACAGGGGGCTCCTATACGCAGTATTTT.

This clone was detected only once. The chain employs TRBV30 and TRBJ2-7, with unresolved D. The CDR3 is 13 residues long. Trimming removed 3 bases from V and 4 bases from J, with 13 bases in between. Germline lookup yields CDR1 GTSNPN and CDR2 SVGIG (reference sequence). For the CDR3, the DNA is TGTGCCTGGAGGGATCCCCACCTTTACGAGCAGTACTTC. Amino acid sequence: CAWRDPHLYEQYF.

The V call is TRBV19, the J call TRBJ1-2, with a weak D call TRBD1 (5 bases). The germline CDR1 and CDR2 sequences are LNHDA and SQIVND (reference sequence). This CDR3 contains 15 residues. V lost 7 bases to trimming and J lost 1 base, with 16 bases between them. This chain's CDR3 is CASNPGTLINYGYTF. The CDR3 DNA follows: TGTGCCAGTAATCCCGGGACGCTTATTAACTATGGCTACACCTTC.

This sequence joins TRBV5-3 and TRBJ2-1; D unresolved. TRBV5-3 is designated an ORF whose function remains uncertain. CDR3 length: 12 amino acids. The germline V and J ends were trimmed by 1 base and 5 bases, with 4 bases remaining between them. The CDR3 here is CARSLYDNEQFF. The CDR3 bases are TGTGCCAGAAGCTTGTATGACAATGAGCAGTTCTTC.

V gene TRBV10-2 combines with J gene TRBJ2-1; 7 nucleotides match TRBD1. Germline V CDR1 and CDR2: WSHSY, SAAADI. The CDR3 runs 11 residues. The V segment lost 10 bases and the J segment 5 bases; nucleotides outside the gene matches: 2. In DNA form, the CDR3 reads TGCGCCACCGACAGGGACAATGAGCAGTTCTTC. This encodes CATDRDNEQFF.

V and J are TRBV6-1 and TRBJ2-3; 12 bases match TRBD2. The germline CDR1 and CDR2 sequences are MNHNS and SASEGT. The V segment lost 6 bases and the J segment 5 bases; nucleotides outside the gene matches: 6. The CDR3 loop spans 15 amino acids. The CDR3 bases are TGTGCCAGCAGGGAACTAGCGGGGGGACGAGATACGCAGTATTTT. It codes for CASRELAGGRDTQYF.

In its sample, this clone was seen a few times. V usage is TRBV19 and J usage is TRBJ1-5; D may be TRBD1 (6 bases). The CDR3 loop spans 13 amino acids. V was pared by 9 bases and J by 7 bases, with 16 bases between. In germline, CDR1 is LNHDA, CDR2 SQIVND (reference sequence). Here the CDR3 reads CASSPGVGQPQHF. The CDR3 DNA follows: TGTGCCAGCTCCCCAGGGGTGGGCCAGCCCCAGCATTTT.

In its sample, this clone was seen a few times. The chain links TRBV7-6 to TRBJ2-1; TRBD2 matches 10 bases. The CDR3 is 18 residues long. Germline CDR1 reads SGHVS; CDR2 reads FNYEAQ. J gave up 0 bases and V 5 bases, and 10 bases lay outside the gene matches. Written as DNA, the CDR3 is TGTGCCAGCAGCCTAATTACTAGCGGGATGAGCTCCTACAATGAGCAGTTCTTC. Translating gives CASSLITSGMSSYNEQFF.

The J gene is TRBJ2-3, the V gene TRBV11-2; 7 bases are shared with TRBD1. The CDR3 is 16 residues long. The V and J ends lost 5 bases and 8 bases, in that order; junction bases with no gene match: 16. Germline CDR1 reads SGHAT; CDR2 reads FQNNGV. The CDR3 spells CASSLGTATAIGTQYF. As DNA, the CDR3 is TGTGCCAGCAGCCTAGGGACAGCCACTGCCATAGGTACGCAGTATTTT.

A few counts support this clone. This rearrangement joins TRBV27 to TRBJ2-7; D uncertain. Germline lookup yields CDR1 MNHEY and CDR2 SMNVEV (reference sequence). The CDR3 has 12 residues. The V and J ends lost 9 bases and 5 bases respectively, with 14 bases between them. The CDR3 DNA sequence: TGTGCCAGTCCCCCGGGCTTTAACGAGCAGTACTTC. Translation: CASPPGFNEQYF.

The rearrangement joins TRBV5-1 to TRBJ1-1; no definite D call. Germline V lookup: CDR1 SGHRS, CDR2 YFSETQ. V was shortened by 4 bases and J by 0 bases, with 4 bases between the two germline ends. The CDR3 is 12 amino acids. CDR3 protein: CASSNMNTEAFF. CDR3 in DNA: TGCGCCAGCAGCAACATGAACACTGAAGCTTTCTTT.

The chain joins TRBV4-1 to TRBJ2-7; 9 bases agree with TRBD2. V gave up 1 base and J gave up 6 bases; unmatched junction bases: 7. Per germline, CDR1 MGHRA and CDR2 YSYEKL. This CDR3 comprises 15 residues. In nucleotides, the CDR3 is TGCGCCAGCAGCCAAGTGGGACTAGCTGGGGGCGAGCAGTACTTC. It codes for CASSQVGLAGGEQYF.